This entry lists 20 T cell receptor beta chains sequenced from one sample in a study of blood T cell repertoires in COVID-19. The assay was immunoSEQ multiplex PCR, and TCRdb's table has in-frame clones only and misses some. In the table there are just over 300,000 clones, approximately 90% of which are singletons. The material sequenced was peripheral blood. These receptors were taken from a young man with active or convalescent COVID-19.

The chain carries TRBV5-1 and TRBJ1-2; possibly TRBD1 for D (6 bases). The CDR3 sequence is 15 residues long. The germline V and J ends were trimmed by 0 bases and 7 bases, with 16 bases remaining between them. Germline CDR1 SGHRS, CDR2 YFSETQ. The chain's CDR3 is CASSLAGGGGSGYTF. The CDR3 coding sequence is TGCGCCAGCAGCTTGGCTGGGGGGGGCGGCTCTGGCTACACCTTC.

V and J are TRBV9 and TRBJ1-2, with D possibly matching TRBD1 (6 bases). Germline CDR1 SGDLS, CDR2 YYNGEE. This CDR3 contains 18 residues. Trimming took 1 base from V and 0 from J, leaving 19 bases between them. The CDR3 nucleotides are TGTGCCAGCAGCGTAACCAAGACCCGGGACATGTCTAACTATGGCTACACCTTC. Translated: CASSVTKTRDMSNYGYTF.

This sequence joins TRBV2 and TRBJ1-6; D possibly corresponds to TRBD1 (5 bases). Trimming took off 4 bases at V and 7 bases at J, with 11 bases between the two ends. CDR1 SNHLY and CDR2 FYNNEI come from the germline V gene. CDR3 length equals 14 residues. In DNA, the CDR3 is TGTGCCAGCAGTGCGGGGGGGAGGAATTCACCCCTCCACTTT. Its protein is CASSAGGRNSPLHF.

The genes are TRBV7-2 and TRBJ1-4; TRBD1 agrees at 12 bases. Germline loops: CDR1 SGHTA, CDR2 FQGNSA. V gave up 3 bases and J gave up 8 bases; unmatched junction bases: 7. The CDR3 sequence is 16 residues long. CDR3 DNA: TGTGCCAGCAGCTTCCGGGACAGGGGGCTTGGAGAAAAACTGTTTTTT. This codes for CASSFRDRGLGEKLFF. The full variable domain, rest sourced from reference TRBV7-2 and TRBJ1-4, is GAGVSQSPSNKVTEKGKDVELRCDPISGHTALYWYRQSLGQGLEFLIYFQGNSAPDKSGLPSDRFSAERTGGSVSTLTIQRTQQEDSAVYLCASSFRDRGLGEKLFFGSGTQLSVL.

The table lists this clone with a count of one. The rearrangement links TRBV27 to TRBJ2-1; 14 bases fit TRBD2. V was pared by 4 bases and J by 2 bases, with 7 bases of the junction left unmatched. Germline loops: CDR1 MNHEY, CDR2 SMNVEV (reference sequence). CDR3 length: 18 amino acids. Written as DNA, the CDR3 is TGTGCCAGCAGTTCACGGACTAGCGGGGGGAGGACCTACAATGAGCAGTTCTTC. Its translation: CASSSRTSGGRTYNEQFF.

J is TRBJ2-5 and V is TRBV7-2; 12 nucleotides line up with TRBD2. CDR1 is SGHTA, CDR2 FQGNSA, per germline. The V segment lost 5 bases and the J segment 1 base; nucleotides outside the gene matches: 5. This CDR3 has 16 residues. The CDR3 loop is CASSGASGGAQETQYF. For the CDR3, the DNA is TGTGCCAGCAGCGGTGCTAGCGGGGGGGCCCAAGAGACCCAGTACTTC.

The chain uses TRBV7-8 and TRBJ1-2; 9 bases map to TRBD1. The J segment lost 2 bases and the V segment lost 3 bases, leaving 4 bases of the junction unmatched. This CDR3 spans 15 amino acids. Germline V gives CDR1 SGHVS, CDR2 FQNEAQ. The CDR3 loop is CASSFRQGGNYGYTF. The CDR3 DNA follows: TGTGCCAGCAGCTTTCGACAGGGGGGGAACTATGGCTACACCTTC.

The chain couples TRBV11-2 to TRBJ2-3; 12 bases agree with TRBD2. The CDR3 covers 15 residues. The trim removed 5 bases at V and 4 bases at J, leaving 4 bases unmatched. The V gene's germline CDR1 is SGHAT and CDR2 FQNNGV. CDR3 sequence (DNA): TGTGCCAGCAGCGCCCTAGCGGGAGGGCCAGATACGCAGTATTTT. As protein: CASSALAGGPDTQYF.

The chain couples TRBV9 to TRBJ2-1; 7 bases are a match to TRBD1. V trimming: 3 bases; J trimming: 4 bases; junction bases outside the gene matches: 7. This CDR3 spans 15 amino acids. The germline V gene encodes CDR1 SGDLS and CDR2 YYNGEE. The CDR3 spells CASSAYGTVYNEQFF. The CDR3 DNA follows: TGTGCCAGCAGCGCCTACGGGACAGTGTACAATGAGCAGTTCTTC.

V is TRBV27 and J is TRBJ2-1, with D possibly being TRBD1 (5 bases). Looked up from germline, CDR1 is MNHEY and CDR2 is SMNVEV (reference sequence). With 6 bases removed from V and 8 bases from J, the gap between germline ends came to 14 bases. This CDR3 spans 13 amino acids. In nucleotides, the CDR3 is TGTGCCAGCAGGCAGGGTTCGGGCGATGAGCAGTTCTTC. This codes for CASRQGSGDEQFF.

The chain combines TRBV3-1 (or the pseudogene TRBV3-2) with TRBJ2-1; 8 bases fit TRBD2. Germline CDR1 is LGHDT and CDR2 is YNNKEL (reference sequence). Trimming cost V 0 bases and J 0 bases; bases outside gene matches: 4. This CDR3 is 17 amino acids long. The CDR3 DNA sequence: TGTGCCAGCAGCCAAGATCAGCGGGGGACCTCCTACAATGAGCAGTTCTTC. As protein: CASSQDQRGTSYNEQFF.

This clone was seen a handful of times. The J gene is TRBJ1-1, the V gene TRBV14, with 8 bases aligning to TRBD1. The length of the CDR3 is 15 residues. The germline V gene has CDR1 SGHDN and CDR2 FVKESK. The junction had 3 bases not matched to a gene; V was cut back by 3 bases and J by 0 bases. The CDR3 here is CASSHRGLVNTEAFF. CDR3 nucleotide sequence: TGTGCCAGCAGCCACAGGGGGCTCGTGAACACTGAAGCTTTCTTT.

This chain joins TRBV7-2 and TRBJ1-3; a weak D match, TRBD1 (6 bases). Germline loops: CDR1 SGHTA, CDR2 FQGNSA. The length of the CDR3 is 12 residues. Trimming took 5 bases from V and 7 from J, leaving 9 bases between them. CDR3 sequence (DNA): TGTGCCAGCAGCGTCAGGGGTAACACCATATATTTT. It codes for CASSVRGNTIYF. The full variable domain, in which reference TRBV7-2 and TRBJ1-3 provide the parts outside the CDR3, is GAGVSQSPSNKVTEKGKDVELRCDPISGHTALYWYRQSLGQGLEFLIYFQGNSAPDKSGLPSDRFSAERTGGSVSTLTIQRTQQEDSAVYLCASSVRGNTIYFGEGSWLTVV.

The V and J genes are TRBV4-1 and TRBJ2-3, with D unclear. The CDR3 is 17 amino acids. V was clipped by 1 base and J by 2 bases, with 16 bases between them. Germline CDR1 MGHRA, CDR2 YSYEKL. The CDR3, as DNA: TGCGCCAGCAGCCAAGTGGAGCTCGGATCTTCCACAGATACGCAGTATTTT. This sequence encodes CASSQVELGSSTDTQYF.

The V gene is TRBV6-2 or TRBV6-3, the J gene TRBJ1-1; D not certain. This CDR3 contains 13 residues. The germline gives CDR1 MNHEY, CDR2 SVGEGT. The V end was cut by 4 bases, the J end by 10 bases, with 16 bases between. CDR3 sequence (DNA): TGTGCCAGCAGTTCTACAGCGGAAGTTGCAGCTTTCTTT. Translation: CASSSTAEVAAFF.

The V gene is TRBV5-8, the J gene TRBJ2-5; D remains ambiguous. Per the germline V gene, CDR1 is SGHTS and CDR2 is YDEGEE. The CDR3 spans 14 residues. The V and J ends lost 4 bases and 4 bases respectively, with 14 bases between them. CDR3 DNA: TGTGCCAGCAGCCCAAGTGCCCTAAGAGAGACCCAGTACTTC. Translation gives CASSPSALRETQYF. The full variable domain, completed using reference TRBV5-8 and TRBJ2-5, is EAGVTQSPTHLIKTRGQQATLRCSPISGHTSVYWYQQALGLGLQFLLWYDEGEERNRGNFPPRFSGRQFPNYSSELNVNALELEDSALYLCASSPSALRETQYFGPGTRLLVL.

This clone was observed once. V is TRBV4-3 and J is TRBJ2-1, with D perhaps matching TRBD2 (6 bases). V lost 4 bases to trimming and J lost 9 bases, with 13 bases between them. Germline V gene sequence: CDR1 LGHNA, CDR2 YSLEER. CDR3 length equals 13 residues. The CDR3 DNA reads TGCGCCAGCAGCCGGGACTTTTTGTTTGAGCAGTTCTTC. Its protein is CASSRDFLFEQFF.

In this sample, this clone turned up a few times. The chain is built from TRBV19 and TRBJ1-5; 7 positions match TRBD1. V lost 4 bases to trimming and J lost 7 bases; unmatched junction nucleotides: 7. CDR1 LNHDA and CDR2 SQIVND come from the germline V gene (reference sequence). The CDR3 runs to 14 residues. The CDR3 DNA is TGTGCCAGTAGTACCAAACAGGGGCCCCAGCCCCAGCATTTT. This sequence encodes CASSTKQGPQPQHF.

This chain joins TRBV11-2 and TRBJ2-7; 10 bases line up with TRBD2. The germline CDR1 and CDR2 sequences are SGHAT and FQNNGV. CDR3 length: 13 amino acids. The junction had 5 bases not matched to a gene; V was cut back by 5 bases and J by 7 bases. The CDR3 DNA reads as TGTGCCAGCAGCCCAGGACTAGCGGAAGAGCAGTACTTC. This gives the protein CASSPGLAEEQYF. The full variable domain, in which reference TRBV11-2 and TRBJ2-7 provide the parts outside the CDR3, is EAGVAQSPRYKIIEKRQSVAFWCNPISGHATLYWYQQILGQGPKLLIQFQNNGVVDDSQLPKDRFSAERLKGVDSTLKIQPAKLEDSAVYLCASSPGLAEEQYFGPGTRLTVT.

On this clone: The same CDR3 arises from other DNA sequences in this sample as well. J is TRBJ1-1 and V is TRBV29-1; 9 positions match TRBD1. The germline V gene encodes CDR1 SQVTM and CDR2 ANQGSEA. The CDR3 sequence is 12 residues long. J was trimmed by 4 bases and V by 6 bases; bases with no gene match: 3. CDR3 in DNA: TGCAGCGTGGGACAGGGTGGCACTGAAGCTTTCTTT. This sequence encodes CSVGQGGTEAFF. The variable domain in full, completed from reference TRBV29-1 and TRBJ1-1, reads SAVISQKPSRDICQRGTSLTIQCQVDSQVTMMFWYRQQPGQSLTLIATANQGSEATYESGFVIDKFPISRPNLTFSTLTVSNMSPEDSSIYLCSVGQGGTEAFFGQGTRLTVV.